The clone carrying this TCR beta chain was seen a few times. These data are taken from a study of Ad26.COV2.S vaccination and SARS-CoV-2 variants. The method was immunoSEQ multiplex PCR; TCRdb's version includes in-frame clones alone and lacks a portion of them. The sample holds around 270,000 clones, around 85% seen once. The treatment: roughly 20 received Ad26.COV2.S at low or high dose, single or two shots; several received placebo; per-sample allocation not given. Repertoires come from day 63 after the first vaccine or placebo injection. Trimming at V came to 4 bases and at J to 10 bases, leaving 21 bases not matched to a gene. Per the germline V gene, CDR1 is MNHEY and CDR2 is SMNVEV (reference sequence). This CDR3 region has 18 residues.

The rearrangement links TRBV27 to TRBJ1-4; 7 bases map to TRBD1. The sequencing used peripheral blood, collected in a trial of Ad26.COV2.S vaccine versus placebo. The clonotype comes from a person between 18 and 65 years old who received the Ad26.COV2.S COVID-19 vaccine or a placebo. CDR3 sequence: CASSSGGVPQGRGGKLFF. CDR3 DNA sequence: TGTGCCAGCAGTTCAGGGGGGGTACCCCAGGGTAGAGGCGGAAAACTGTTTTTT.